The 22 T cell receptor beta chains in this list originate from one sample, sequenced in a study of blood T cell repertoires in COVID-19 (dated by TCRdb to the early 2020s). Libraries came from the immunoSEQ multiplex PCR assay. The immuneACCESS repertoire file appears here via TCRdb, limited to in-frame rearrangements. These files lack a portion of the clones; in checked studies, under half of the deficit traces to unresolved V genes, and the cause of the others is not known. Within this sample are about 250,000 clones, with more than 65% of them counted one time only. Together, the top ten hold about 7.4% of the sample. The sample comprised peripheral blood. Receptors originate from a woman aged 80 or over with acute or convalescent COVID-19.

J is TRBJ2-7 and V is TRBV7-9, with D possibly matching TRBD2 (6 bases). The germline CDR1 and CDR2 sequences are SEHNR and FQNEAQ (reference sequence). V was pared by 7 bases and J by 1 base, with 14 bases between. The CDR3 length is 14 residues. The CDR3 DNA is TGTGCCAGCACGAACCGGGACTCTTCCTACGAGCAGTACTTC. This codes for CASTNRDSSYEQYF.

This clone was counted a few times. V usage is TRBV30 and J usage is TRBJ1-2, with a weak D call TRBD1 (6 bases). Trimming stripped 2 bases from V and 5 bases from J, with 12 bases between. Germline CDR1 reads GTSNPN; CDR2 reads SVGIG (reference sequence). CDR3 length equals 13 residues. CDR3 sequence reads: CAWSSDSFYGYTF. CDR3 nucleotides: TGTGCCTGGAGTTCGGACAGTTTTTATGGCTACACCTTC. Combining the CDR3 with reference TRBV30 and TRBJ1-2 gives the whole variable domain SQTIHQWPATLVQPVGSPLSLECTVEGTSNPNLYWYRQAAGRGLQLLFYSVGIGQISSEVPQNLSASRPQDRQFILSSKKLLLSDSGFYLCAWSSDSFYGYTFGSGTRLTVV.

The V and J genes are TRBV4-1 and TRBJ1-5; no firm D call. Germline-derived CDR1 and CDR2 are MGHRA and YSYEKL. There are 15 residues in the CDR3. V lost 0 bases and J 4 bases, leaving 10 bases between the germline ends. The CDR3 region is CASSQERGINQPQHF. Written as DNA, the CDR3 is TGCGCCAGCAGCCAAGAAAGAGGGATTAATCAGCCCCAGCATTTT.

The chain is built from TRBV27 and TRBJ1-2, with D possibly TRBD1 on 6 matching bases. Germline V gives CDR1 MNHEY, CDR2 SMNVEV (reference sequence). Between the trimmed V and J ends, which lost 5 bases and 5 bases, there was a span of 9 bases. The CDR3 is made up of 12 amino acids. CDR3 sequence: CASSADRYGYTF. CDR3 nucleotide sequence: TGTGCCAGCAGTGCAGACAGGTATGGCTACACCTTC.

This chain joins TRBV9 and TRBJ2-1; D uncertain. The CDR3 length is 15 residues. V was trimmed by 2 bases and J by 0 bases, leaving 9 bases between them. Germline V lookup: CDR1 SGDLS, CDR2 YYNGEE. CDR3 in DNA: TGTGCCAGCAGCGTCCCAGCGAGCTCCTACAATGAGCAGTTCTTC. This encodes CASSVPASSYNEQFF.

This clone showed up just once. V usage is TRBV10-3 and J usage is TRBJ2-1; 12 bases agree with TRBD2. The CDR3 spans 15 residues. Germline CDR1 ENHRY, CDR2 SYGVKD. Losses at the gene ends were 6 bases for V and 7 bases for J; bases not matched to a gene: 7. The CDR3 region has the DNA TGTGCCATCAGGGATCTAGCGGGGGGGCCTAATGAGCAGTTCTTC. Translation gives CAIRDLAGGPNEQFF.

The chain uses TRBV5-1 and TRBJ2-6; D may be TRBD2 (6 bases). The germline gives CDR1 SGHRS, CDR2 YFSETQ. The CDR3 has 17 residues. V was clipped by 0 bases and J by 2 bases, with 12 bases between them. The CDR3 DNA reads as TGCGCCAGCAGCTTGGGGGGGGTTACTGCTGGGGCCAACGTCCTGACTTTC. Translated: CASSLGGVTAGANVLTF.

The chain combines TRBV18 with TRBJ2-1; D is perhaps TRBD2 (5 bases). The length of the CDR3 is 16 residues. Trimming took 2 bases from V and 2 from J, leaving 13 bases between them. Germline lookup yields CDR1 KGHSH and CDR2 LQKENI. CDR3 coding DNA: TGTGCCAGCTCACCAACCCCTCACGGGACCTACAATGAGCAGTTCTTC. This codes for CASSPTPHGTYNEQFF.

This chain's CDR3 is CASSADGTGVLGGGYTF. CDR3 bases: TGTGCCAGCAGCGCGGACGGGACAGGGGTACTAGGGGGTGGCTACACCTTC. The chain employs TRBV9 and TRBJ1-2; the match to TRBD1 covers 10 bases. There are 17 residues in the CDR3. Germline V CDR1 and CDR2: SGDLS, YYNGEE. J gave up 7 bases and V 3 bases, and 15 bases lay outside the gene matches.

The chain recombines TRBV6-2 or TRBV6-3 with TRBJ2-1; tentative D call: TRBD1 (6 bases). Germline CDR1 is MNHEY and CDR2 is SVGEGT. The V and J ends lost 4 bases and 7 bases respectively, with 26 bases between them. CDR3 length: 18 residues. The CDR3 DNA follows: TGTGCCAGCAGTTCGCAGGGGCACGGAGTTTTAAGGGGAAATGAGCAGTTCTTC. Translation: CASSSQGHGVLRGNEQFF.

The chain has TRBV7-8 and TRBJ2-1; D is uncertain. Trimming took 5 bases from V and 4 from J, leaving 15 bases between them. The germline V gene has CDR1 SGHVS and CDR2 FQNEAQ. The CDR3 is made up of 15 amino acids. The CDR3 nucleotides read TGTGCCAGCAGCCTCGTAGATTCATGGTACAATGAGCAGTTCTTC. Residues: CASSLVDSWYNEQFF.

The CDR3 DNA sequence: TGTGCCAGCAGCCCGTCTAGCGGGAGTTATACGCAGTATTTT. Its translation: CASSPSSGSYTQYF. This chain links TRBV6-5 with TRBJ2-3; 10 positions agree with TRBD2. Trimming removed 6 bases from V and 7 bases from J; junction bases left unmatched: 7. CDR1 and CDR2 from the germline V gene are MNHEY and SVGAGI. The CDR3 is 14 amino acids.

This clone was recorded once. The chain couples TRBV15 to TRBJ2-1; 11 bases agree with TRBD2. Germline values: CDR1 LNHNV, CDR2 YYDKDF (reference sequence). CDR3 size: 16 residues. The ends lost 3 bases at V and 5 bases at J; junction bases unmatched: 6. The CDR3: CATSSKPGLADNEQFF. CDR3 in DNA: TGTGCCACCAGCAGTAAGCCGGGACTAGCGGACAATGAGCAGTTCTTC.

The gene calls are TRBV7-2 and TRBJ1-6; 7 nucleotides align to TRBD1. The CDR3 is 15 residues long. The germline CDR1 and CDR2 sequences are SGHTA and FQGNSA. The J segment lost 9 bases and the V segment lost 5 bases, leaving 10 bases of the junction unmatched. The CDR3 loop is CASSQRQGRSSPLHF. DNA for the CDR3: TGTGCCAGCAGCCAACGACAGGGTAGGAGTTCACCCCTCCACTTT.

The chain recombines TRBV7-9 with TRBJ2-2; 9 nucleotides match TRBD1. This CDR3 region has 18 residues. Trimming cost V 1 base and J 9 bases; bases outside gene matches: 15. Germline lookup yields CDR1 SEHNR and CDR2 FQNEAQ (reference sequence). CDR3 DNA: TGTGCCAGCAGCTTAGTCCCCCCACAGAACAGGGGGCGCCGGGAGCTGTTTTTT. It encodes CASSLVPPQNRGRRELFF.

The V call is TRBV28, the J call TRBJ1-1, with D maybe TRBD1 (5 bases). The germline V gene encodes CDR1 MDHEN and CDR2 SYDVKM. The CDR3 sequence is 12 residues long. Trimming stripped 7 bases from V and 5 bases from J, with 11 bases between. CDR3 protein: CASTVGGTEAFF. The DNA for the CDR3 is TGTGCCAGCACCGTCGGGGGGACTGAAGCTTTCTTT. Full variable domain (outside the CDR3, taken from reference TRBV28 and TRBJ1-1): DVKVTQSSRYLVKRTGEKVFLECVQDMDHENMFWYRQDPGLGLRLIYFSYDVKMKEKGDIPEGYSVSREKKERFSLILESASTNQTSMYLCASTVGGTEAFFGQGTRLTVV.

Many counts were recorded for this clone. Other DNA sequences in this specimen translate into the identical CDR3. The chain combines TRBV3-1 (or the pseudogene TRBV3-2) with TRBJ2-2; D not resolved. With 1 base removed from V and 7 bases from J, the gap between germline ends came to 7 bases. The germline gives CDR1 LGHDT, CDR2 YNNKEL (reference sequence). This CDR3 has 13 residues. Here the CDR3 DNA reads TGTGCCAGCAGCCAAGGAACCAGCGGGGAGCTGTTTTTT. Residues: CASSQGTSGELFF.

This clone was picked up many times. The J gene is TRBJ2-7, the V gene TRBV19; D remains ambiguous. CDR1 is LNHDA, CDR2 SQIVND, per germline (reference sequence). The CDR3 consists of 14 residues. V gave up 3 bases and J gave up 3 bases, with 12 bases separating them. The CDR3 is CASSIIVWSYEQYF. The CDR3 DNA reads as TGTGCCAGTAGTATTATAGTTTGGAGCTACGAGCAGTACTTC.

V gene TRBV6-5 combines with J gene TRBJ2-5; 7 bases line up with TRBD2. Losses at the gene ends were 4 bases for V and 4 bases for J; bases not matched to a gene: 6. CDR1 is MNHEY and CDR2 is SVGAGI in the germline V gene. The CDR3 loop spans 14 amino acids. CDR3 residues: CASSFSAGVETQYF. In nucleotides, the CDR3 is TGTGCCAGCAGTTTTTCGGCGGGGGTAGAGACCCAGTACTTC.

CDR3 in DNA: TGTGCCAGCTCACCGGCAGGGAAAGAGACCCAGTACTTC. Its translation is CASSPAGKETQYF. The chain is built from TRBV18 and TRBJ2-5; weak D call: TRBD1 (5 bases). CDR1 is KGHSH and CDR2 is LQKENI in the germline V gene. The CDR3 loop spans 13 amino acids. V lost 3 bases to trimming and J lost 3 bases, with 8 bases between them.

CDR3 sequence (DNA): TGCGCCAGCAGCCAAGAGGCCCGTAGGACTAGCGGTCCCTCCTACGAGCAGTACTTC. This encodes CASSQEARRTSGPSYEQYF. The gene calls are TRBV4-1 and TRBJ2-7; TRBD2 matches 10 bases. The germline V gene encodes CDR1 MGHRA and CDR2 YSYEKL. Losses at the gene ends were 0 bases for V and 0 bases for J; bases not matched to a gene: 11. The CDR3 runs 19 residues.

The rearrangement links TRBV19 to TRBJ1-5; no reliable D call. This CDR3 region has 17 residues. The V end was cut by 1 base, the J end by 5 bases, with 18 bases between. In germline, CDR1 is LNHDA, CDR2 SQIVND (reference sequence). CDR3: CASSIGFGLGSYQPQHF. CDR3 coding DNA: TGTGCCAGTAGTATAGGTTTTGGCCTGGGGAGTTATCAGCCCCAGCATTTT.